This TCR beta chain was retrieved from a study of human T cells and chemical hapten exposure. Study-wide background: The study patch tested 0.01% DPC on the upper back and read results at 6 days. Alopecia universalis, totalis or areata was present in patients who were mostly female.

The sample holds a few counts of this clonotype. V was pared by 3 bases and J by 10 bases, with 5 bases of the junction left unmatched. The CDR3 sequence is 13 residues long. Each cDNA molecule in the library carried unique molecular identifiers. MiXCR was run by TCRdb on the RACE reads, yielding one entry per CDR3 protein. The sample shows around 50,000 distinct CDR3 sequences, approximately 8.6% of them seen only once. Noted time point: patch test 1, 2 weeks after DPC sensitization. Treatment given: therapeutic diphenylcyclopropenone sensitization with weekly scalp DPC. The chain links TRBV12-3 or TRBV12-4 to TRBJ2-2; TRBD1 aligns across 7 bases. The sequenced sample was whole blood, obtained in connection with sensitization to the hapten diphenylcyclopropenone (DPC). The clonotype comes from a woman between 40 and 55 years old with alopecia areata. Some clones in this sample may be carry-over from other donors' samples. This chain's CDR3 is CASSFEGAPELFF. The CDR3 bases are TGTGCCAGCAGTTTCGAGGGGGCGCCGGAGCTGTTTTTT.